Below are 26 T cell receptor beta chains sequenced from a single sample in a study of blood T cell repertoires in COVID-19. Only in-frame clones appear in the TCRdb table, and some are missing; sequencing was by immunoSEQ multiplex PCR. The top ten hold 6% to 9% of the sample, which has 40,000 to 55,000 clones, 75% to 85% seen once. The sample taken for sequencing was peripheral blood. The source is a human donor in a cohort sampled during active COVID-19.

CDR3 nucleotides: TGTGCCAGCACTCGGGACAGGTATGACTATGGCTACACCTTC. Translating gives CASTRDRYDYGYTF. The rearrangement joins TRBV2 to TRBJ1-2; 8 positions agree with TRBD1. Germline assignment: CDR1 SNHLY and CDR2 FYNNEI. This CDR3 is built from 14 residues. With V trimmed by 7 bases and J by 3 bases, 7 bases remained unmatched.

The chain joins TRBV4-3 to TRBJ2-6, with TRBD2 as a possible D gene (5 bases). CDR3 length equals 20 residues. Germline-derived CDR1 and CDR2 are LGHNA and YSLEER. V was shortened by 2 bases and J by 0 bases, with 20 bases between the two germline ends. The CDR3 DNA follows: TGCGCCAGCAGCCAACCCCCCTCGGGGTCCCCAATCTCTGGGGCCAACGTCCTGACTTTC. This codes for CASSQPPSGSPISGANVLTF.

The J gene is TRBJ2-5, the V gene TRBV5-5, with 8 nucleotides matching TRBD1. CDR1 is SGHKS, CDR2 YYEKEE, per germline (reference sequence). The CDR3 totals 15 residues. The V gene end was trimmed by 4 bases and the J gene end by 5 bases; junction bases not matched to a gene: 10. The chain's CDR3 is CASSLLQGAVETQYF. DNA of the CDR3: TGTGCCAGCAGCCTACTCCAGGGGGCCGTTGAGACCCAGTACTTC.

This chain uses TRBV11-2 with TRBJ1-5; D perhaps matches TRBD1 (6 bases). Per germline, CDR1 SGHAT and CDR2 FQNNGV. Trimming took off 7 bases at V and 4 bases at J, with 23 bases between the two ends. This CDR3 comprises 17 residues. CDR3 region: CASNQSGQKSLNQPQHF. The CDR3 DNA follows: TGTGCCAGCAACCAAAGCGGACAGAAGAGTCTGAATCAGCCCCAGCATTTT.

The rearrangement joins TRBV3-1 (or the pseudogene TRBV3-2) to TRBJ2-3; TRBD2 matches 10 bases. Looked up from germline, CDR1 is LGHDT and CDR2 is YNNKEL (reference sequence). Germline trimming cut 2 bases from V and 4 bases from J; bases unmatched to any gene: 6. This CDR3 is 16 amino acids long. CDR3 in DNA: TGTGCCAGCAGCCAAAAAGCGGGAGGGAGCCCAGATACGCAGTATTTT. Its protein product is CASSQKAGGSPDTQYF.

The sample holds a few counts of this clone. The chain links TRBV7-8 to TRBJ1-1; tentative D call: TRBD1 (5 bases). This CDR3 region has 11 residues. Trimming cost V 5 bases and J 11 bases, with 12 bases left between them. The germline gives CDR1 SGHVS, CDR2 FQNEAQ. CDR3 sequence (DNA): TGTGCCAGCAGCAAGGACAAATCCGCTTTCTTT. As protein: CASSKDKSAFF.

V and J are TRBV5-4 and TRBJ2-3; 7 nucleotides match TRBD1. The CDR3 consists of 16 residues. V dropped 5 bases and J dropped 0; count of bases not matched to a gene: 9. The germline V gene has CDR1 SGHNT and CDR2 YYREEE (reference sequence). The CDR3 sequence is CASRKGQETSTDTQYF. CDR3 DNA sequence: TGTGCCAGCAGAAAAGGACAGGAGACTAGCACAGATACGCAGTATTTT.

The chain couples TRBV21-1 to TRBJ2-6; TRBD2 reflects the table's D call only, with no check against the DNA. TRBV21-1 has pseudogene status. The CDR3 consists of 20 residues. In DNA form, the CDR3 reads TGTGCCAGCATCTATACCGGGACTAGCGGGAGATATCCCGGGGCCAACGTCCTGACTTTC. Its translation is CASIYTGTSGRYPGANVLTF.

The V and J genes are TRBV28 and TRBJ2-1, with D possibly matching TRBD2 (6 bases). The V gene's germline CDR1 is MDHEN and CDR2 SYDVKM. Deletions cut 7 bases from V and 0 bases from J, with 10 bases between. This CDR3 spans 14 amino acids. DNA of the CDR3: TGTGCCAGCATCGGGGGAAGCTCCTACAATGAGCAGTTCTTC. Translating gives CASIGGSSYNEQFF.

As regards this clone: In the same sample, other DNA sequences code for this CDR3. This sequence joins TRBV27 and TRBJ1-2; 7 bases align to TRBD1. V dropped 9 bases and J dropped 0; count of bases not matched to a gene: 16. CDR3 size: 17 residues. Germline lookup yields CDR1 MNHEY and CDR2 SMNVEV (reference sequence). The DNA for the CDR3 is TGTGCCAGTAGTCCAAACAACAGGGGCCCAGCTAACTATGGCTACACCTTC. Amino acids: CASSPNNRGPANYGYTF.

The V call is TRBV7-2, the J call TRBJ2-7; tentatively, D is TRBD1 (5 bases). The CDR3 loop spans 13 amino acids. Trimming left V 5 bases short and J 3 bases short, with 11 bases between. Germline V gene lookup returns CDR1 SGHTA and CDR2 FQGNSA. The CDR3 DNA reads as TGTGCCAGCAGCCCGGACATTCTCTACGAGCAGTACTTC. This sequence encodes CASSPDILYEQYF. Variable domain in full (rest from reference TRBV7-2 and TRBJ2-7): GAGVSQSPSNKVTEKGKDVELRCDPISGHTALYWYRQSLGQGLEFLIYFQGNSAPDKSGLPSDRFSAERTGGSVSTLTIQRTQQEDSAVYLCASSPDILYEQYFGPGTRLTVT.

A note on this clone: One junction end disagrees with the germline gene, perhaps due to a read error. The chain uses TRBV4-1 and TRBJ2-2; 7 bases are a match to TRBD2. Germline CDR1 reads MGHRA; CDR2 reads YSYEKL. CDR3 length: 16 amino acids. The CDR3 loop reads CASSQHTSAEHRGAVF. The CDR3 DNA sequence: TGCGCCAGCAGCCAACACACTAGCGCCGAACACCGGGGAGCTGTTTTT.

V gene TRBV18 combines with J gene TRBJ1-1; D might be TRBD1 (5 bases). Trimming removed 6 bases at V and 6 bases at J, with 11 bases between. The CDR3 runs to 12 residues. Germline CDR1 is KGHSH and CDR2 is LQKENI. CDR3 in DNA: TGTGCCAGCTCCCCCCGGGGGGCTGAAGCTTTCTTT. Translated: CASSPRGAEAFF.

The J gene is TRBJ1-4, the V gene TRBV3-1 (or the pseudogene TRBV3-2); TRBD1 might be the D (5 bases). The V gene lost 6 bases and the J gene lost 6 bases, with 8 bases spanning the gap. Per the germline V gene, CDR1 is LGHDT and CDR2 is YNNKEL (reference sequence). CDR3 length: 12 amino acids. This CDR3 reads CASRGGDEKLFF. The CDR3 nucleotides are TGTGCCAGCAGGGGGGGGGATGAAAAACTGTTTTTT.

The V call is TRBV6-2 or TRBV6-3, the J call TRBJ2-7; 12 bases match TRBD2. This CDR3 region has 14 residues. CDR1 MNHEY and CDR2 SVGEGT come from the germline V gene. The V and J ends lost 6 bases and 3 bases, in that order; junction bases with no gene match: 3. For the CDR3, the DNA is TGTGCCAGCAGCCGACTAGCGGGAGTCTACGAGCAGTACTTC. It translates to CASSRLAGVYEQYF.

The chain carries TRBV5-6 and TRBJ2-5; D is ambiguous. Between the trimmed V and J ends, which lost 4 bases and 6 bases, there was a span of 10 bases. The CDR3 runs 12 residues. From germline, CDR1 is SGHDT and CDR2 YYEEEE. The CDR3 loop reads CASSTDSKTQYF. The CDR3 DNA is TGTGCCAGCAGCACCGACTCGAAGACCCAGTACTTC.

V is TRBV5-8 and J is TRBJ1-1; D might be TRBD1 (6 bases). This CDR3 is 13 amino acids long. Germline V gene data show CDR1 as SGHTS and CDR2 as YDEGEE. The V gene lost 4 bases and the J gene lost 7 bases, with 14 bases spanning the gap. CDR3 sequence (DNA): TGTGCCAGCAGCCGCCGGGGGGCCAATGAAGCTTTCTTT. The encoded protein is CASSRRGANEAFF.

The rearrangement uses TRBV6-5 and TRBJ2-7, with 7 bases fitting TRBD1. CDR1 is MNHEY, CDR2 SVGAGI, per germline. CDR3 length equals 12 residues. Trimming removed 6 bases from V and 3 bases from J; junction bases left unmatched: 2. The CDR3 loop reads CASRTGIYEQYF. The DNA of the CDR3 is TGTGCCAGCAGGACAGGGATCTACGAGCAGTACTTC.

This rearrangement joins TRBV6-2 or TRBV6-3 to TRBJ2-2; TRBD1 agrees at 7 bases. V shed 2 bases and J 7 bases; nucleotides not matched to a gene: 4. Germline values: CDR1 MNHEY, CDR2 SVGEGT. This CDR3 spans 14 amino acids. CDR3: CASSYTWTGGELFF. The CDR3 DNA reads TGTGCCAGCAGTTACACCTGGACAGGCGGGGAGCTGTTTTTT.

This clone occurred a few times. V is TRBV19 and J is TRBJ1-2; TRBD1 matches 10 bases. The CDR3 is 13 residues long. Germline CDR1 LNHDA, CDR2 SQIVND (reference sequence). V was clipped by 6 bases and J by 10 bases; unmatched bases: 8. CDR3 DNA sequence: TGTGCCAGTAGGGAGGACAGGGGGACACTCTACACCTTC. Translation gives CASREDRGTLYTF.

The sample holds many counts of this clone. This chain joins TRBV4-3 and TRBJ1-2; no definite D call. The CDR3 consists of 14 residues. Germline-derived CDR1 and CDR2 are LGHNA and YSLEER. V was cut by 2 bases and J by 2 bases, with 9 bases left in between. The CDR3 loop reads CASSQQTGNYGYTF. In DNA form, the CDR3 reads TGCGCCAGCAGCCAACAGACCGGGAACTATGGCTACACCTTC.

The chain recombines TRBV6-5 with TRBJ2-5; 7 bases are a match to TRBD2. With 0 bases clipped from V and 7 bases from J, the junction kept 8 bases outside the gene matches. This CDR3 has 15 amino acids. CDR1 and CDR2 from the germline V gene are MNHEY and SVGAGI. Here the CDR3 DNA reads TGTGCCAGCAGTTACTCTCCGGGGCCGGGGGGGACCCAGTACTTC. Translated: CASSYSPGPGGTQYF.

Here the CDR3 reads CASSPGGGSGGGAYNEQFF. The CDR3 bases are TGTGCCAGCTCACCGGGAGGAGGGTCCGGAGGGGGGGCCTACAATGAGCAGTTCTTC. The chain carries TRBV18 and TRBJ2-1; weak D call: TRBD2 (7 bases). Trimming took off 3 bases at V and 2 bases at J, with 23 bases between the two ends. CDR3 length: 19 residues. Germline V CDR1 and CDR2: KGHSH, LQKENI.

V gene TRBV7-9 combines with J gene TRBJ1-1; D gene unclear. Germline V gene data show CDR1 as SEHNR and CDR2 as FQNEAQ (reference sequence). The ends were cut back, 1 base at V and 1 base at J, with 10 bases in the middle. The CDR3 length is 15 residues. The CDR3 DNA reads TGTGCCAGCAGCTTAGGGGGAGGCAGGAACACTGAAGCTTTCTTT. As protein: CASSLGGGRNTEAFF.

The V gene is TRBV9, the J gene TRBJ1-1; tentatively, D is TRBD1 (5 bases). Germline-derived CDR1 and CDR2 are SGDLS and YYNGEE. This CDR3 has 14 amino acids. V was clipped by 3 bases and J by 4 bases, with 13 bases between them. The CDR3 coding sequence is TGTGCCAGCAGCGAAGCCCCTCAGGGCACTGAAGCTTTCTTT. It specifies CASSEAPQGTEAFF.

CDR3 region: CATSDSGLGAQYF. CDR3 nucleotides: TGTGCCACCAGTGACTCCGGACTAGGAGCGCAGTATTTT. The gene calls are TRBV24-1 and TRBJ2-3, with 7 bases fitting TRBD2. The CDR3 is 13 amino acids. Germline CDR1 KGHDR, CDR2 SFDVKD. The V segment lost 4 bases and the J segment 10 bases; nucleotides outside the gene matches: 7.